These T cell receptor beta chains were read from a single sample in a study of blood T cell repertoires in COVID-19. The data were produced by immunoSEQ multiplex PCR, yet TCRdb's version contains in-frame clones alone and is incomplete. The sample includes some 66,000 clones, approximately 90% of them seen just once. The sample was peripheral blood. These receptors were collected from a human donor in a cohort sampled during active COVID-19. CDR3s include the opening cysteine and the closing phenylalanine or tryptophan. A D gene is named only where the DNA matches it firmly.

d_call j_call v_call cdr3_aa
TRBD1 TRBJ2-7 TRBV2 CASSGQGSEQYF
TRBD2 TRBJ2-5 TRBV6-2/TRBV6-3 CASSPPGLGVPKRTQYF
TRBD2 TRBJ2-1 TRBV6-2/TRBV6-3 CASSRPSGADEQFF
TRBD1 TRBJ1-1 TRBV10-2 CASSEPGQGPMNTEAFF
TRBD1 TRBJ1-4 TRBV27 CASSLSYPPRDRGISLFF
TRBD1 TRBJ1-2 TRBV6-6 CASSYPGRQGDGYTF
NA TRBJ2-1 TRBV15 CATEGQGYNEQFF
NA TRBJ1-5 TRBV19 CASSIDAGQPQHF
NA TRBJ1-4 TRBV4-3 CASSYTRGGEKLFF
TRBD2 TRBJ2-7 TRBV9 CASGPGLVMDEQYF
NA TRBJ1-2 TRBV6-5 CASSYINLGGYTF
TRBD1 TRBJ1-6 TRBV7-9 CASSLTGYSPLHF
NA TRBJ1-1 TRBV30 CAWSAGRGTEAFF
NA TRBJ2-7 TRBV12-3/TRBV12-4 CASSLRQTGEQYF
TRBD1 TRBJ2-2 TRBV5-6 CASSSILRQGVGELFF
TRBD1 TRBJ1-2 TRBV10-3 CAISGTGTGDVAGYTF
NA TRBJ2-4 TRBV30 CAWSGREIQYF
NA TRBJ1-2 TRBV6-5 CASRPDRNYGYTF
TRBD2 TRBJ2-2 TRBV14 CASSRGLAGNTGELFF
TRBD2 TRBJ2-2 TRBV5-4 CASSLALAGGTGELFF
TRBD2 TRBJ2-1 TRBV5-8 CASSKSSGSHPRNEQFF
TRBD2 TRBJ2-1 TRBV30 CAWSFGTSGSDEQFF
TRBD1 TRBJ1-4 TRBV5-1 CASSSGTENEKLFF
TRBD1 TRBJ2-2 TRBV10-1 CASSRAETGSGELFF